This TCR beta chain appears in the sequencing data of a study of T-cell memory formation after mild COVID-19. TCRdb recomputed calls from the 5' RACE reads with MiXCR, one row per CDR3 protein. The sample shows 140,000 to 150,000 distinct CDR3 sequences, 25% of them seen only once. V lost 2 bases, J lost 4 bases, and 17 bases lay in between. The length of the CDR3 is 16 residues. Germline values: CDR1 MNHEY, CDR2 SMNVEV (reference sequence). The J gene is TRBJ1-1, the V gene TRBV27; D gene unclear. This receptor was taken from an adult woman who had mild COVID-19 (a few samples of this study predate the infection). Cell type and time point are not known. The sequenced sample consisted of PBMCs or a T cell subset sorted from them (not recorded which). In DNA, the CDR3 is TGTGCCAGCAGTTTACTGGGTCCGGGTCAGCCCACTGAAGCTTTCTTT. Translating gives CASSLLGPGQPTEAFF.